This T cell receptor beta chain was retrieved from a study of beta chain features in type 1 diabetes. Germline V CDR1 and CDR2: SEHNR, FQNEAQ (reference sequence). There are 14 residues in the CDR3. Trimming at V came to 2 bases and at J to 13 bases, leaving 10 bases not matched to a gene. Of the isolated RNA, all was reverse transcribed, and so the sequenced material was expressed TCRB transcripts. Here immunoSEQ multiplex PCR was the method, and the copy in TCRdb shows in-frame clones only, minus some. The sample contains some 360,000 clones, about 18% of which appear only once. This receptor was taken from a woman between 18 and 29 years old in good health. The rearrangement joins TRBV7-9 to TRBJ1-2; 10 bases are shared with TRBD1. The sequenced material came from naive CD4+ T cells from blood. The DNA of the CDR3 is TGTGCCAGCAGCTTAAGTTACGGGACAGGGGCCGCCACCTTC. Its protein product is CASSLSYGTGAATF.